The rows below give T cell receptor beta chains drawn from one sample of a study of shared clonotypes between healthy human individuals. TCRdb's copy holds only in-frame clones and misses some; the assay was immunoSEQ multiplex PCR. Of some 2.1 million clones listed, approximately 92% are singletons. The sequenced material came from naive CD8+ T cells from PBMCs. The receptor source for this set is a man aged 18-30 years in good health. Some clones in this sample may be carry-over from other donors' samples. Each CDR3 is given with its conserved first and last residue. Fields, in order: V gene, D gene, CDR3 protein. A D gene is named only where the DNA matches it firmly.

>TRBV6-5|-
CASTGVNTEAFF
>TRBV4-1|TRBD1
CASSQSTGGGIYEQYF
>TRBV28|-
CASSLFAGTVQYEQYF
>TRBV7-9|-
CASSPLGDSNYGYTF
>TRBV27|-
CASSLSGFSYEQYF
>TRBV27|-
CASSLNGRFTGNTIYF
>TRBV5-1|-
CASSYFGEVDEQYF
>TRBV29-1|TRBD1
CSVAGGEGYEQYF
>TRBV7-2|TRBD1
CASSLNQGARYEQYF
>TRBV6-7|-
CASSPRDHKNTGELFF
>TRBV7-9|TRBD1
CASSSPGQGVNEQFF
>TRBV28|-
CASSPRWNEQFF
>TRBV27|-
CASSSVAPGRDTYEQYF
>TRBV5-8|TRBD1
CASSLGSWGQLSYGYTF
>TRBV9|-
CASSPDMGNQPQHF
>TRBV19|-
CASSISDYLDTQYF
>TRBV19|TRBD2
CASSIASGRANTGELFF
>TRBV27|-
CASSLSVGGSVREQYF
>TRBV9|-
CASSVGQGLSEAFF
>TRBV23-1|TRBD1
CASSRYRGNEQFF
>TRBV19|-
CASSTLDGSYEQYF
>TRBV5-1|TRBD2
CASSLGTGGYSVDEQFF
>TRBV7-8|-
CASSLRPPPTYEQYF
>TRBV6-6|TRBD1
CASSRDDRVNYEQYF
>TRBV5-5|-
CASSDSLRGEQYF
>TRBV4-1|-
CASSQYPKGIDTQYF
>TRBV14|-
CASSQDFVGPGSLGETQYF
>TRBV6-1|-
CASSKIGPTYNEQFF
>TRBV27|TRBD2
CASSFTSGSYEQYF
>TRBV7-9|-
CASNLVSGGPYQETQYF
>TRBV7-2|-
CASSLESGTRLGNTQYF
>TRBV5-1|TRBD1
CASSLSRDRGETQYF
>TRBV9|-
CASSADGSGADTQYF
>TRBV7-6|-
CASSSQYTGELFF
>TRBV10-2|-
CASIDRWFYEQYF
>TRBV10-3|TRBD1
CAISRTGATYEQYF
>TRBV19|-
CASSIRPRDPQFF
>TRBV7-9|-
CASSLSRTWEETQYF
>TRBV29-1|TRBD2
CSVEDLELAGVRDEQFF
>TRBV7-9|-
CASSLGARALYF
>TRBV27|-
CASSLGWADTQYF
>TRBV10-3|-
CAISDKDYNEQFF
>TRBV13|TRBD2
CASSGRDGSYNEQFF
>TRBV19|-
CASSIWGPSYEQYF
>TRBV4-1|TRBD2
CASSFGTSGGSSYEQYF
>TRBV15|TRBD1
CATSRDRGIDEQFF
>TRBV18|TRBD1
CASSAYRGTNEKLFF
>TRBV13|-
CASSLGPPGGTEAFF
>TRBV11-2|TRBD2
CASSPTLAGHYNEQFF
>TRBV7-8|TRBD1
CASRTHPGQGASSTGELFF
>TRBV9|-
CASSVGAGDTDTQYF